This note documents a single T cell receptor beta chain sequence. Antigen specificity is unknown. This entry is derived from a study of T-cell reconstitution after alpha-beta-depleted transplantation in children. Study-wide results and caveats: The authors attributed T-cell counts and diversity one year after transplant mostly to newly produced T cells. Where some patients showed high TCRbeta diversity at day 60, it came from recipient T cells and thymic progenitors that had survived. Reportedly, roughly two months post-transplant, alpha-beta T cells arose from several hundred expanded graft clones.

A TCRbeta library incorporating unique molecular identifiers was prepared. MiXCR, run by TCRdb on the PCR reads, gives a single entry per CDR3 protein. The table has 400,000 to 450,000 distinct CDR3 sequences, 43% seen once. This CDR3 comprises 12 residues. V was shortened by 6 bases and J by 3 bases, with 8 bases between the two germline ends. Sequencing used PBMCs, obtained before TCRalphabeta/CD19-depleted stem cell transplant. The chain recombines TRBV12-3 or TRBV12-4 with TRBJ2-5; D not certain. This sequence was found in a girl under 10 years old with aplastic anemia, due to receive a stem cell transplant. The CDR3 DNA follows: TGTGCCAGCAGCCCGACGAAAGAGACCCAGTACTTC. Protein: CASSPTKETQYF.